Listed below are T cell receptor beta chains from one sample, sequenced in a study of Ad26.COV2.S vaccination and SARS-CoV-2 variants. Repertoires were generated with immunoSEQ multiplex PCR, while TCRdb's copy carries only in-frame clones and drops some. The sample yields some 460,000 clones, about 88% seen once. Specimen: peripheral blood, collected in a trial of Ad26.COV2.S vaccine versus placebo. The receptors shown here come from a person between 18 and 65 years old who received the Ad26.COV2.S COVID-19 vaccine or a placebo. Both conserved end residues are part of each CDR3. Each record gives: J gene, V gene, D gene, CDR3 protein, CDR3 DNA. D genes are given only for firm matches.

j_call: TRBJ2-5
v_call: TRBV18
d_call: TRBD2
cdr3_aa: CASSPLAGGQVETQYF
cdr3_nt: TGTGCCAGCTCACCCCTAGCGGGAGGGCAGGTGGAGACCCAGTACTTC

j_call: TRBJ2-5
v_call: TRBV7-2
d_call: TRBD2
cdr3_aa: CASSLALAGGQETQYF
cdr3_nt: TGTGCCAGCAGCTTAGCCCTAGCGGGGGGGCAAGAGACCCAGTACTTC

j_call: TRBJ1-3
v_call: TRBV30
d_call: NA
cdr3_aa: CAWSPTLSSGNTIYF
cdr3_nt: TGTGCCTGGTCTCCCACCTTGAGCTCTGGAAACACCATATATTTT

j_call: TRBJ1-2
v_call: TRBV19
d_call: NA
cdr3_aa: CASSISADNYGYTF
cdr3_nt: TGTGCCAGTAGTATCTCGGCAGATAACTATGGCTACACCTTC

j_call: TRBJ1-2
v_call: TRBV19
d_call: NA
cdr3_aa: CASSSASQIYGYTF
cdr3_nt: TGTGCCAGTAGTTCTGCGTCACAGATCTATGGCTACACCTTC

j_call: TRBJ2-3
v_call: TRBV6-2/TRBV6-3
d_call: TRBD2
cdr3_aa: CASSTPAGGAADTQYF
cdr3_nt: TGTGCCAGCAGTACCCCAGCGGGAGGCGCCGCAGATACGCAGTATTTT

j_call: TRBJ1-5
v_call: TRBV2
d_call: NA
cdr3_aa: CASSEAVYQPQHF
cdr3_nt: TGTGCCAGCAGTGAGGCAGTTTATCAGCCCCAGCATTTT

j_call: TRBJ2-7
v_call: TRBV6-5
d_call: TRBD2
cdr3_aa: CACTRLAGGSYEQYF
cdr3_nt: TGTGCCTGCACTCGGCTAGCGGGGGGTTCCTACGAGCAGTACTTC

j_call: TRBJ2-7
v_call: TRBV19
d_call: TRBD1
cdr3_aa: CASTPGGWSYEQYF
cdr3_nt: TGTGCCAGTACCCCAGGGGGATGGTCCTACGAGCAGTACTTC

j_call: TRBJ2-5
v_call: TRBV2
d_call: NA
cdr3_aa: CASKGVETQYF
cdr3_nt: TGTGCCAGCAAAGGGGTTGAGACCCAGTACTTC

j_call: TRBJ2-1
v_call: TRBV6-1
d_call: NA
cdr3_aa: CASSEGGGSYNEQFF
cdr3_nt: TGTGCCAGCAGTGAAGGAGGCGGCTCCTACAATGAGCAGTTCTTC